This T cell receptor beta chain was identified in a study of OX40 agonist ivuxolimab in advanced cancers. Looking at the study overall: Prior therapy, whether anti-PD-1, anti-PD-L1 or anti-CTLA-4, was allowed, and less than 45% had some. Study results and caveats: At doses 0.1 to 3.0 mg/kg, CD4+ and CD8+ clones expanded. People who partly responded at 0.1-3.0 mg/kg had some of the least clonal expansion seen.

Regarding this clone: The antigen is undetermined. At one end, the junction sequence differs from germline, possibly due to a read error.

Sequenced by immunoSEQ multiplex PCR; TCRdb stores in-frame clones only, minus some. The sample has tens of thousands of clones, almost 85% seen once; the top ten hold 9.8%. This CDR3 comprises 18 residues. Germline lookup yields CDR1 SGHNT and CDR2 YYREEE (reference sequence). The clonotype comes from an adult with an advanced solid tumor such as melanoma, head and neck, liver or kidney cancer. This material consisted of CD4+ or CD8+ T cells sorted from blood, taken in a trial of the OX40 agonist ivuxolimab. The chain joins TRBV5-4 to TRBJ2-5, with 12 bases aligning to TRBD2. The end of the DNA aligns better with TRBJ2-7, so the J call may be wrong. CDR3 protein: CASSQTPSTSGRSYEQYF. The CDR3 DNA is TGCGCCAGCAGCCAGACTCCCTCGACTAGCGGGAGATCCTACGAGCAGTACTTC.